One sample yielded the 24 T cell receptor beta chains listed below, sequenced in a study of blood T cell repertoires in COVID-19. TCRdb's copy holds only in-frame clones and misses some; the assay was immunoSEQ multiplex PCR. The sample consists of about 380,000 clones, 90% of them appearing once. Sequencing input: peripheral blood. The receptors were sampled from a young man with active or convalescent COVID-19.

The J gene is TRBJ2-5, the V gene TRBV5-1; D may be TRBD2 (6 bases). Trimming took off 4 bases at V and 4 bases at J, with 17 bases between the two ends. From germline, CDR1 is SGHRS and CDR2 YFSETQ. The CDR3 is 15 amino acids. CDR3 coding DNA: TGCGCCAGCAGCCCCACGGACTTGGAGGGAGAGACCCAGTACTTC. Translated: CASSPTDLEGETQYF.

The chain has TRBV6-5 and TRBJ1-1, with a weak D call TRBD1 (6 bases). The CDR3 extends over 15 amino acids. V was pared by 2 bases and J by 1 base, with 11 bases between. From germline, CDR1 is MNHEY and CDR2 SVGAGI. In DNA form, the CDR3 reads TGTGCCAGCAGTTACCTCGACAGGTGGAACACTGAAGCTTTCTTT. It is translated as CASSYLDRWNTEAFF.

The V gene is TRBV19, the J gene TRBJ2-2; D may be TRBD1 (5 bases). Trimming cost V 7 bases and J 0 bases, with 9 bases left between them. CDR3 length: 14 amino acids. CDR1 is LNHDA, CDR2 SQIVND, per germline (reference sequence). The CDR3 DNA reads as TGTGCCAGTAATGGCAGGGCGAACACCGGGGAGCTGTTTTTT. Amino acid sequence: CASNGRANTGELFF.

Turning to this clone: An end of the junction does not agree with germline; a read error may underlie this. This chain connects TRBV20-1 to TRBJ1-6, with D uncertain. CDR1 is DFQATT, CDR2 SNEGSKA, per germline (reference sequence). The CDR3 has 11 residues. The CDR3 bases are TGCAGTGCTAGGTCCGGCCGTGCGGTCGACTTT. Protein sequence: CSARSGRAVDF.

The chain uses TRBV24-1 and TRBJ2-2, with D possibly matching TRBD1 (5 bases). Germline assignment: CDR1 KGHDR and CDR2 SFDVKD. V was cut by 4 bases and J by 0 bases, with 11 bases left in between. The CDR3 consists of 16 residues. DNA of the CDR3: TGTGCCACCAGTGAAACAGGAATGACGAACACCGGGGAGCTGTTTTTT. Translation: CATSETGMTNTGELFF.

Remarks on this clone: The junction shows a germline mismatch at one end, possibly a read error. CDR3 coding DNA: TGTGCCAGCAGGCAATCCGGGGGGTCTGGGGCCAACGTGCTGACTTTC. It translates to CASRQSGGSGANVLTF. The rearrangement links TRBV3-1 (or the pseudogene TRBV3-2) to TRBJ2-6; 7 nucleotides line up with TRBD2. The CDR3 spans 16 residues. Germline loops: CDR1 LGHDT, CDR2 YNNKEL (reference sequence).

CDR3 bases: TGTGCCAGCACCCAAGGGGGACAGGGGGCCGCTTTCTTT. Its translation is CASTQGGQGAAFF. The gene calls are TRBV28 and TRBJ1-1; 12 nucleotides match TRBD1. This CDR3 region has 13 residues. V lost 7 bases to trimming and J lost 11 bases; unmatched junction nucleotides: 8. Germline CDR1 and CDR2: MDHEN and SYDVKM.

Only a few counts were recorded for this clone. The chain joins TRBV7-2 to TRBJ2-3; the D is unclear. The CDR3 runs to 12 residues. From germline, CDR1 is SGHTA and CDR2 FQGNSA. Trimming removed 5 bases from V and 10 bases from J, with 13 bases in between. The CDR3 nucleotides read TGTGCCAGCAGCCCACGAGAGCTGGCGCAGTATTTT. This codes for CASSPRELAQYF.

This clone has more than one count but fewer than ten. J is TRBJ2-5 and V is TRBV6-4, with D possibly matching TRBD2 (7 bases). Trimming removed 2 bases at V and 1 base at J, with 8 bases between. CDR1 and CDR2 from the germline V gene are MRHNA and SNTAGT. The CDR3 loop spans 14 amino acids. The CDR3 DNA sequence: TGTGCCAGCAGTGACGGGGGGGCCCAAGAGACCCAGTACTTC. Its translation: CASSDGGAQETQYF.

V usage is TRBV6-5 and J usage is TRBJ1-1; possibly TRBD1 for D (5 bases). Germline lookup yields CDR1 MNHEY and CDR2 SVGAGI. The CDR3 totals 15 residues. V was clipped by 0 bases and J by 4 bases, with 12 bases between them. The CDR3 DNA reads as TGTGCCAGCAGTTACTCGCCCGGGGGGAGCACTGAAGCTTTCTTT. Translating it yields CASSYSPGGSTEAFF.

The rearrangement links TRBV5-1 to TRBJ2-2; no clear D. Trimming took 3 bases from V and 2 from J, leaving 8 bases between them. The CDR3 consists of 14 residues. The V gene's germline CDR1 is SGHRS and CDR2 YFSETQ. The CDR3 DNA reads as TGCGCCAGCAGCTCCCAGATTAACACCGGGGAGCTGTTTTTT. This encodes CASSSQINTGELFF. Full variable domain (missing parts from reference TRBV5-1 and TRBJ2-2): KAGVTQTPRYLIKTRGQQVTLSCSPISGHRSVSWYQQTPGQGLQFLFEYFSETQRNKGNFPGRFSGRQFSNSRSEMNVSTLELGDSALYLCASSSQINTGELFFGEGSRLTVL.

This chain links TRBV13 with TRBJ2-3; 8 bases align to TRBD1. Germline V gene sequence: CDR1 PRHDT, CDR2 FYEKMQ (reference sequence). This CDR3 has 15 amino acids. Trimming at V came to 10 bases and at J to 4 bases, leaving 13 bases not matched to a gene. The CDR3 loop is CANRRAGGFADTQYF. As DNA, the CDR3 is TGTGCCAATCGACGGGCAGGGGGCTTCGCAGATACGCAGTATTTT.

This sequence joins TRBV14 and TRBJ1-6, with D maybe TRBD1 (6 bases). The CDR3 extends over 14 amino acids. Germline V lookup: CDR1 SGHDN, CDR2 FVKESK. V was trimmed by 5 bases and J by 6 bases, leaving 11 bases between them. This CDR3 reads CASSIRQVNSPLHF. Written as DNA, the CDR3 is TGTGCCAGCAGCATTCGACAGGTTAATTCACCCCTCCACTTT.

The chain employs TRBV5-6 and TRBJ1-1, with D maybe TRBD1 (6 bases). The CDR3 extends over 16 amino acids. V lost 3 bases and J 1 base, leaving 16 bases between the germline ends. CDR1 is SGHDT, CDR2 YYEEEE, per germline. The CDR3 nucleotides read TGTGCCAGCAGCTCCCTCGGGGGGCTTGCGAACACTGAAGCTTTCTTT. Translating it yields CASSSLGGLANTEAFF.

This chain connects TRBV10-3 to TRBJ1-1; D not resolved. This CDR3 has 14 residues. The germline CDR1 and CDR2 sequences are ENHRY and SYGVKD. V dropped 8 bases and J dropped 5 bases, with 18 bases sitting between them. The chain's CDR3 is CAIRPYALETEAFF. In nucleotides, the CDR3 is TGTGCCATCCGACCTTACGCGTTGGAGACTGAAGCTTTCTTT.

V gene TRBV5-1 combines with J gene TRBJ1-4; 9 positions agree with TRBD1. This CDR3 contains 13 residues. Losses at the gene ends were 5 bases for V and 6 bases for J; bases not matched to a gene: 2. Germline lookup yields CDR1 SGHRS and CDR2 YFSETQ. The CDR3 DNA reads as TGCGCCAGCAGTACAGGGGGCCATGAAAAACTGTTTTTT. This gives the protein CASSTGGHEKLFF.

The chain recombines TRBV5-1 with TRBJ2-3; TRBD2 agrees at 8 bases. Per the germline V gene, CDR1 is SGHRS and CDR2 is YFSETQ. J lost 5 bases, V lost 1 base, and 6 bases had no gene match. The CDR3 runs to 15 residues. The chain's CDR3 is CASSLNGGALDTQYF. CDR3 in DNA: TGCGCCAGCAGCTTGAACGGGGGGGCATTAGATACGCAGTATTTT.

The CDR3 region has the DNA TGTGCCAGCACCCCTCAGGGGGACTATAATTCACCCCTCCACTTT. It yields the protein CASTPQGDYNSPLHF. The genes are TRBV7-2 and TRBJ1-6; 7 bases agree with TRBD1. The junction had 6 bases not matched to a gene; V was cut back by 7 bases and J by 3 bases. Germline CDR1 and CDR2: SGHTA and FQGNSA. CDR3 length equals 15 residues.

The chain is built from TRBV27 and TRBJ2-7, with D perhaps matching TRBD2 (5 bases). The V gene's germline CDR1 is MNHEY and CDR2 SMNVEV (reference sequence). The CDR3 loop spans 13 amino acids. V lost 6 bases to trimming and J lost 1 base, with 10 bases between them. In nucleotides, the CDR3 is TGTGCCAGCAGCCTGACTAATTCCTACGAGCAGTACTTC. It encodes CASSLTNSYEQYF.

The CDR3 region has the DNA TGTGCCACCAGTCCTAACACCGGGACAGGGTACGAGCAGTACTTC. Translated: CATSPNTGTGYEQYF. This chain links TRBV24-1 with TRBJ2-7; 9 nucleotides align to TRBD1. The CDR3 sequence is 15 residues long. Germline V gene data show CDR1 as KGHDR and CDR2 as SFDVKD. Trimming took 6 bases from V and 4 from J; bases not matched to a gene: 9.

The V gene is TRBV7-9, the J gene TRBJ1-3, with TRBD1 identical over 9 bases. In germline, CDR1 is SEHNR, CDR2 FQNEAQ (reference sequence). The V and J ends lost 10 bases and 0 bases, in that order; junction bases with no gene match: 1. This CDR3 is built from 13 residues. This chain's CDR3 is CATTGGSGNTIYF. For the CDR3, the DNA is TGTGCCACGACAGGGGGCTCTGGAAACACCATATATTTT. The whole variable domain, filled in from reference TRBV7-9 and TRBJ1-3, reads DTGVSQNPRHKITKRGQNVTFRCDPISEHNRLYWYRQTLGQGPEFLTYFQNEAQLEKSRLLSDRFSAERPKGSFSTLEIQRTEQGDSAMYLCATTGGSGNTIYFGEGSWLTVV.

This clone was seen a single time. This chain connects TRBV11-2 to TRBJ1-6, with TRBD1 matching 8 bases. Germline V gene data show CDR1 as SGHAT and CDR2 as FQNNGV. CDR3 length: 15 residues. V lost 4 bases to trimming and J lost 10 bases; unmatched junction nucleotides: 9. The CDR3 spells CASSSPGQALSPLHF. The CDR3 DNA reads TGTGCCAGCAGCTCACCGGGACAGGCCCTCTCACCCCTCCACTTT.

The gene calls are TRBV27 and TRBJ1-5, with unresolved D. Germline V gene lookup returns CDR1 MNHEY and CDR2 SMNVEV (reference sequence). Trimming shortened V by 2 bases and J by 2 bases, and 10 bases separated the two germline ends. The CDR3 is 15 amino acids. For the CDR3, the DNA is TGTGCCAGCAGTTTAGAGGGTTTGGGCAATCAGCCCCAGCATTTT. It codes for CASSLEGLGNQPQHF.

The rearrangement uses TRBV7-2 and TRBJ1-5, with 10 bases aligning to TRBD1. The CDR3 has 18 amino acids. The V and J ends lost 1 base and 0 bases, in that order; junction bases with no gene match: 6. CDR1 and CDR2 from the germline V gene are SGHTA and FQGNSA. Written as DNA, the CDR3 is TGTGCCAGCAGCTTAGATGGGACAGGGGTATATAGCAATCAGCCCCAGCATTTT. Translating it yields CASSLDGTGVYSNQPQHF.